Sequencing of this TCR beta chain was carried out in a study of blood T cell repertoires in COVID-19. Study in general: The United States, Italy and Spain were the sources of the acute and convalescent COVID-19 samples. From T cells, B-cell-depleted T cells, or PBMCs came the material, which was cDNA or gDNA.

V was cut by 0 bases and J by 6 bases, with 18 bases left in between. The CDR3 consists of 17 residues. Germline CDR1 is SGHNT and CDR2 is YYREEE (reference sequence). Using immunoSEQ multiplex PCR, the repertoire was profiled, and TCRdb retains in-frame clones only, with some absent. Of some 290,000 clones detected, around 90% appear once; the ten largest clones hold around 2.2%. The origin of this receptor is a woman aged 45-65 years who had recovered from COVID-19. Sequencing input: peripheral blood. The chain combines TRBV5-4 with TRBJ2-2, with D possibly being TRBD2 (6 bases). The CDR3 here is CASSLELGGTRAGELFF. The CDR3 DNA is TGTGCCAGCAGCTTGGAACTGGGCGGGACCCGGGCCGGGGAGCTGTTTTTT.